Below, 30 T cell receptor beta chains from the same sample are listed, as sequenced in a study of blood T cell repertoires in COVID-19 (dated by TCRdb to about 2020). Library prep was done by the immunoSEQ multiplex PCR assay. This immuneACCESS table, as held by TCRdb, lists in-frame sequences with V and J called but not all clones. Of the missing ones, under half trace to an unresolved V gene in checked studies; the others have no known cause. The sample table contains some 260,000 clones; only one count was recorded for more than 65% of them. The top ten constitute about 4% of the sample. Sequenced material: peripheral blood. These TCRs come from a woman in her thirties or forties with active or convalescent COVID-19.

This clone appeared a single time. The chain recombines TRBV6-5 with TRBJ2-7, with D uncertain. The CDR3 totals 15 residues. CDR1 and CDR2 from the germline V gene are MNHEY and SVGAGI. Trimming cost V 0 bases and J 0 bases, with 9 bases left between them. The CDR3 loop is CASSYSAGLSYEQYF. The CDR3 DNA reads TGTGCCAGCAGTTACTCGGCAGGCCTCTCCTACGAGCAGTACTTC.

The count of this clone is one. This chain connects TRBV9 to TRBJ1-3; 8 nucleotides align to TRBD1. The CDR3 loop spans 16 amino acids. V shed 4 bases and J 4 bases; nucleotides not matched to a gene: 10. Germline V CDR1 and CDR2: SGDLS, YYNGEE. CDR3 sequence (DNA): TGTGCCAGCAGCCATCAGACAGGGGCGTGGGGAAACACCATATATTTT. Amino acid sequence: CASSHQTGAWGNTIYF. Filled out from reference TRBV9 and TRBJ1-3, the complete variable domain reads DSGVTQTPKHLITATGQRVTLRCSPRSGDLSVYWYQQSLDQGLQFLIQYYNGEERAKGNILERFSAQQFPDLHSELNLSSLELGDSALYFCASSHQTGAWGNTIYFGEGSWLTVV.

The chain uses TRBV4-1 and TRBJ2-7; 11 nucleotides line up with TRBD1. Per germline, CDR1 MGHRA and CDR2 YSYEKL. J lost 5 bases, V lost 4 bases, and 4 bases had no gene match. The CDR3 length is 14 residues. The CDR3 DNA sequence: TGCGCCAGCAGCCCTAGGACAGGGGGCCACGAGCAGTACTTC. Amino acids: CASSPRTGGHEQYF.

This clone came up once. The chain combines TRBV5-1 with TRBJ1-2; 11 nucleotides match TRBD1. Per the germline V gene, CDR1 is SGHRS and CDR2 is YFSETQ. The CDR3 consists of 15 residues. V dropped 7 bases and J dropped 4; count of bases not matched to a gene: 9. This CDR3 is CASRKDRGPSYGYTF. CDR3 bases: TGCGCCAGCCGAAAGGACAGGGGGCCTAGCTATGGCTACACCTTC.

The genes are TRBV29-1 and TRBJ2-3, with D possibly being TRBD2 (6 bases). From germline, CDR1 is SQVTM and CDR2 ANQGSEA. Trimming removed 4 bases from V and 0 bases from J, with 8 bases in between. The CDR3 runs to 13 residues. The CDR3 region has the DNA TGCAGCGTTGTAACTAGCAGCACAGATACGCAGTATTTT. It codes for CSVVTSSTDTQYF.

The genes are TRBV6-1 and TRBJ2-4; 8 bases line up with TRBD1. The CDR3 consists of 16 residues. Germline values: CDR1 MNHNS, CDR2 SASEGT. J gave up 6 bases and V 4 bases, and 11 bases lay outside the gene matches. CDR3: CASSAYSQGARNIQYF. CDR3 sequence (DNA): TGTGCCAGCAGTGCGTACTCGCAGGGGGCCCGAAACATTCAGTACTTC.

The gene calls are TRBV5-4 and TRBJ2-3; TRBD2 matches at 9 bases. The CDR3 loop spans 15 amino acids. Germline V gene data show CDR1 as SGHNT and CDR2 as YYREEE (reference sequence). Trimming took 2 bases from V and 4 from J; bases not matched to a gene: 5. DNA of the CDR3: TGTGCCAGCAGCTTAATAGCGGGGGTCGCAGATACGCAGTATTTT. This translates into CASSLIAGVADTQYF.

V gene TRBV28 combines with J gene TRBJ2-7, with D possibly matching TRBD1 (7 bases). Germline V CDR1 and CDR2: MDHEN, SYDVKM. The CDR3 loop spans 14 amino acids. Trimming removed 2 bases from V and 2 bases from J, with 10 bases in between. The DNA for the CDR3 is TGTGCCAGCAGTTTAGGGGGGACAGCCTACGAGCAGTACTTC. Its protein is CASSLGGTAYEQYF.

The chain links TRBV28 to TRBJ1-1; TRBD1 is a possible D gene (6 bases). The CDR3 runs 13 residues. Germline V lookup: CDR1 MDHEN, CDR2 SYDVKM. Trimming stripped 7 bases from V and 0 bases from J, with 9 bases between. CDR3 region: CASNQGMNTEAFF. The CDR3 DNA sequence: TGTGCCAGCAATCAGGGGATGAACACTGAAGCTTTCTTT. The entire variable domain, with the rest obtained from reference TRBV28 and TRBJ1-1, is as follows: DVKVTQSSRYLVKRTGEKVFLECVQDMDHENMFWYRQDPGLGLRLIYFSYDVKMKEKGDIPEGYSVSREKKERFSLILESASTNQTSMYLCASNQGMNTEAFFGQGTRLTVV.

This rearrangement joins TRBV7-9 to TRBJ1-6, with 9 bases aligning to TRBD1. This CDR3 comprises 16 residues. The germline CDR1 and CDR2 sequences are SEHNR and FQNEAQ (reference sequence). The junction had 7 bases not matched to a gene; V was cut back by 3 bases and J by 7 bases. The DNA for the CDR3 is TGTGCCAGCAGCTTCCCTACAGGGGGCAGGAATTCACCCCTCCACTTT. This encodes CASSFPTGGRNSPLHF.

The J gene is TRBJ1-2, the V gene TRBV30, with TRBD1 as a possible D gene (6 bases). The CDR3 has 17 residues. The V gene lost 0 bases and the J gene lost 3 bases, with 20 bases spanning the gap. In germline, CDR1 is GTSNPN, CDR2 SVGIG (reference sequence). The CDR3 DNA reads as TGTGCCTGGAGTGTAATAGTTCCGGGACATCCGGACTATGGCTACACCTTC. Translating gives CAWSVIVPGHPDYGYTF. Variable domain in full (rest from reference TRBV30 and TRBJ1-2): SQTIHQWPATLVQPVGSPLSLECTVEGTSNPNLYWYRQAAGRGLQLLFYSVGIGQISSEVPQNLSASRPQDRQFILSSKKLLLSDSGFYLCAWSVIVPGHPDYGYTFGSGTRLTVV.

The genes are TRBV10-3 and TRBJ2-3; 14 bases align to TRBD2. Germline V gene lookup returns CDR1 ENHRY and CDR2 SYGVKD. V lost 4 bases and J lost 0; bases outside the gene matches: 6. The CDR3 has 18 residues. CDR3 region: CAISGGLAGGSSTDTQYF. The CDR3 nucleotides read TGTGCCATCAGTGGAGGACTAGCGGGGGGCTCAAGCACAGATACGCAGTATTTT.

The sample holds one count of this clone. J is TRBJ1-1 and V is TRBV10-3; D is unclear. The CDR3 is 13 amino acids. V gave up 6 bases and J gave up 2 bases, with 10 bases separating them. Germline CDR1 and CDR2: ENHRY and SYGVKD. The CDR3 DNA reads as TGTGCCATCAGCGAGACACTAAACACTGAAGCTTTCTTT. This sequence encodes CAISETLNTEAFF.

The chain joins TRBV2 to TRBJ2-2; D is ambiguous. CDR1 is SNHLY, CDR2 FYNNEI, per germline. V dropped 7 bases and J dropped 7 bases, with 13 bases sitting between them. CDR3 length: 13 residues. CDR3 DNA: TGTGCCAGCAATCCTCTTTCCTACGGGGAGCTGTTTTTT. As protein: CASNPLSYGELFF.

V is TRBV6-4 and J is TRBJ2-1; D remains ambiguous. Per the germline V gene, CDR1 is MRHNA and CDR2 is SNTAGT. This CDR3 is 13 amino acids long. The germline V and J ends were trimmed by 8 bases and 8 bases, with 16 bases remaining between them. CDR3 in DNA: TGTGCCAGCGGGCCCCTCCTAATCGATGAGCAGTTCTTC. Its protein is CASGPLLIDEQFF.

V gene TRBV28 combines with J gene TRBJ1-4; weak D call: TRBD1 (6 bases). Trimming cost V 6 bases and J 2 bases, with 16 bases left between them. The germline V gene has CDR1 MDHEN and CDR2 SYDVKM. This CDR3 spans 16 amino acids. CDR3 in amino acids: CASSRMDSPTNEKLFF. The CDR3 DNA follows: TGTGCCAGCAGCCGTATGGACAGTCCTACTAATGAAAAACTGTTTTTT.

A few counts support this clone. The CDR3 nucleotides read TGTGCCTGGAGGACAGGGGGGGTCTATGGCTACACCTTC. The encoded protein is CAWRTGGVYGYTF. V is TRBV30 and J is TRBJ1-2, with 9 bases matching TRBD1. J was trimmed by 4 bases and V by 3 bases; bases with no gene match: 3. The CDR3 runs 13 residues. Germline V gene sequence: CDR1 GTSNPN, CDR2 SVGIG (reference sequence). The whole variable domain, filled in from reference TRBV30 and TRBJ1-2, reads SQTIHQWPATLVQPVGSPLSLECTVEGTSNPNLYWYRQAAGRGLQLLFYSVGIGQISSEVPQNLSASRPQDRQFILSSKKLLLSDSGFYLCAWRTGGVYGYTFGSGTRLTVV.

CDR3 nucleotide sequence: TGTGCCAGCACCGTATCAAGCGATGGCTACACCTTC. Translation gives CASTVSSDGYTF. This chain joins TRBV28 and TRBJ1-2; D gene ambiguous. The CDR3 spans 12 residues. Germline V gene data show CDR1 as MDHEN and CDR2 as SYDVKM. V dropped 7 bases and J dropped 6 bases, with 12 bases sitting between them.

In its sample, this clone was seen once. The DNA of the CDR3 is TGTGCCAGCACACGGGACAGGGAGATCACTGAAGCTTTCTTT. Protein sequence: CASTRDREITEAFF. V and J are TRBV6-5 and TRBJ1-1; 9 nucleotides agree with TRBD1. This CDR3 is 14 amino acids long. The trim removed 7 bases at V and 4 bases at J, leaving 7 bases unmatched. Germline-derived CDR1 and CDR2 are MNHEY and SVGAGI.

About this clone: A much larger clone is a single base away; this may be a read error. Written as DNA, the CDR3 is TGTGCCAGCAGTGAAGTACCAGGGGGTGGTCAGCCCCAGCATTTT. Translation gives CASSEVPGGGQPQHF. The V gene is TRBV6-1, the J gene TRBJ1-5; 7 bases match TRBD1. Trimming at V came to 1 base and at J to 6 bases, leaving 6 bases not matched to a gene. The CDR3 is 15 residues long. Germline V gives CDR1 MNHNS, CDR2 SASEGT.

CDR3 in DNA: TGTGCCATCAGGGACAACTTCGGTTCACCCCTCCACTTT. Translating gives CAIRDNFGSPLHF. This rearrangement joins TRBV10-3 to TRBJ1-6; tentatively, D is TRBD1 (5 bases). Germline assignment: CDR1 ENHRY and CDR2 SYGVKD. CDR3 size: 13 residues. Trimming cost V 6 bases and J 9 bases, with 12 bases left between them.

V is TRBV5-1 and J is TRBJ1-2; 11 nucleotides match TRBD1. V was clipped by 3 bases and J by 0 bases; unmatched bases: 7. The CDR3 covers 17 residues. From germline, CDR1 is SGHRS and CDR2 YFSETQ. CDR3 region: CASSWGTGGNPNYGYTF. CDR3 bases: TGCGCCAGCAGCTGGGGGACAGGGGGGAACCCTAACTATGGCTACACCTTC.

The sample holds a few counts of this clone. The rearrangement joins TRBV5-1 to TRBJ2-2; tentatively, D is TRBD1 (5 bases). V was clipped by 0 bases and J by 1 base, with 13 bases between them. The CDR3 totals 17 residues. In germline, CDR1 is SGHRS, CDR2 YFSETQ. In nucleotides, the CDR3 is TGCGCCAGCAGCTTGGGTGGACACGGTAGGAACACCGGGGAGCTGTTTTTT. Amino acid sequence: CASSLGGHGRNTGELFF.

The genes are TRBV18 and TRBJ1-5, with TRBD1 matching over 8 bases. The ends lost 5 bases at V and 5 bases at J; junction bases unmatched: 5. Per germline, CDR1 KGHSH and CDR2 LQKENI. The CDR3 contains 14 residues. CDR3 sequence (DNA): TGTGCCAGCTCATCCGGGACAGGTTATCAGCCCCAGCATTTT. Translation: CASSSGTGYQPQHF.

The genes are TRBV12-5 and TRBJ1-4, with 7 bases matching TRBD1. Germline V gene sequence: CDR1 LGHNT, CDR2 FRNRAP. V shed 7 bases and J 3 bases; nucleotides not matched to a gene: 8. The CDR3 is 15 residues long. The DNA of the CDR3 is TGTGCTAGTGAAAATCAGGGGGAAGCTAATGAAAAACTGTTTTTT. Its translation: CASENQGEANEKLFF. Full variable domain (remainder filled in from reference TRBV12-5 and TRBJ1-4): DARVTQTPRHKVTEMGQEVTMRCQPILGHNTVFWYRQTMMQGLELLAYFRNRAPLDDSGMPKDRFSAEMPDATLATLKIQPSEPRDSAVYFCASENQGEANEKLFFGSGTQLSVL.

This chain's CDR3 is CASSPGIMTGNGYTF. In nucleotides, the CDR3 is TGCGCCAGCAGCCCCGGAATAATGACAGGGAACGGCTACACCTTC. The chain links TRBV5-1 to TRBJ1-2; TRBD1 matches 7 bases. V shed 4 bases and J 8 bases; nucleotides not matched to a gene: 14. Germline CDR1 SGHRS, CDR2 YFSETQ. The CDR3 length is 15 residues. Looking up the rest from reference TRBV5-1 and TRBJ1-2 gives the full variable domain: KAGVTQTPRYLIKTRGQQVTLSCSPISGHRSVSWYQQTPGQGLQFLFEYFSETQRNKGNFPGRFSGRQFSNSRSEMNVSTLELGDSALYLCASSPGIMTGNGYTFGSGTRLTVV.

The V gene is TRBV15, the J gene TRBJ1-6; 7 nucleotides align to TRBD1. Trimming took 2 bases from V and 7 from J; bases not matched to a gene: 5. Germline values: CDR1 LNHNV, CDR2 YYDKDF (reference sequence). The CDR3 totals 15 residues. The CDR3, as DNA: TGTGCCACCAGCAGAAACCGGGACAGAAATTCACCCCTCCACTTT. Its translation is CATSRNRDRNSPLHF. Full variable domain (rest looked up from reference TRBV15 and TRBJ1-6): DAMVIQNPRYQVTQFGKPVTLSCSQTLNHNVMYWYQQKSSQAPKLLFHYYDKDFNNEADTPDNFQSRRPNTSFCFLDIRSPGLGDTAMYLCATSRNRDRNSPLHFGNGTRLTVT.

The chain employs TRBV18 and TRBJ1-1; TRBD1 aligns across 7 bases. Germline assignment: CDR1 KGHSH and CDR2 LQKENI. V trimming: 2 bases; J trimming: 4 bases; junction bases outside the gene matches: 7. The CDR3 has 15 amino acids. The CDR3 loop reads CASSPNRGRGTEAFF. The DNA for the CDR3 is TGTGCCAGCTCACCAAACAGGGGTCGGGGCACTGAAGCTTTCTTT.

The chain links TRBV10-3 to TRBJ2-1, with D possibly being TRBD2 (6 bases). Germline V gene lookup returns CDR1 ENHRY and CDR2 SYGVKD. The CDR3 loop spans 16 amino acids. V lost 6 bases and J 4 bases, leaving 19 bases between the germline ends. CDR3 in DNA: TGTGCCATCAGCTTGGCGACACCTGGAGGGTACAATGAGCAGTTCTTC. It specifies CAISLATPGGYNEQFF.

This sequence joins TRBV19 and TRBJ1-1; D remains unclear. This CDR3 spans 11 amino acids. Between the trimmed V and J ends, which lost 5 bases and 6 bases, there was a span of 7 bases. From germline, CDR1 is LNHDA and CDR2 SQIVND (reference sequence). CDR3 in amino acids: CASSGAAEAFF. The CDR3 DNA reads as TGTGCCAGTAGTGGCGCGGCTGAAGCTTTCTTT.